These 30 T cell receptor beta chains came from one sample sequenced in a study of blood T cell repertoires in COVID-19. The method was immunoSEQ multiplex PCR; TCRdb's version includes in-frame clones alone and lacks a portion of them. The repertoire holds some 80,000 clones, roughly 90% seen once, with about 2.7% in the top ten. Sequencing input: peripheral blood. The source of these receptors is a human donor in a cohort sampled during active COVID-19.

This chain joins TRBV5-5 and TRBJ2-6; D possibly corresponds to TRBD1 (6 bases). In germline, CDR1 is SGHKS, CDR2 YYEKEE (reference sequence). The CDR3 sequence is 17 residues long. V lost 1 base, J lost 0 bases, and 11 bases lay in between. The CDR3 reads CASSLTGLDSGANVLTF. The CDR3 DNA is TGTGCCAGCAGCTTGACAGGGTTGGACTCTGGGGCCAACGTCCTGACTTTC. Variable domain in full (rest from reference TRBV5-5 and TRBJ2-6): DAGVTQSPTHLIKTRGQQVTLRCSPISGHKSVSWYQQVLGQGPQFIFQYYEKEERGRGNFPDRFSARQFPNYSSELNVNALLLGDSALYLCASSLTGLDSGANVLTFGAGSRLTVL.

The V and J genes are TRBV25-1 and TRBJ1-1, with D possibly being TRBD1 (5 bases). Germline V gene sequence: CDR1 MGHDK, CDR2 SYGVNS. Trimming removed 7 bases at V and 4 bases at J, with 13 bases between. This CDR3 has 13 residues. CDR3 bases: TGTGCCAGCATGGCGTTCCAGGGCACTGAAGCTTTCTTT. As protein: CASMAFQGTEAFF.

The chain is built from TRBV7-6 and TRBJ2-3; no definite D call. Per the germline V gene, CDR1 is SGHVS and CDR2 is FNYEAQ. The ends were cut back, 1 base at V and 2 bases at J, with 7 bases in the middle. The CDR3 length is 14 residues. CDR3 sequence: CASSLDQNTDTQYF. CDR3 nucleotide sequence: TGTGCCAGCAGCTTAGACCAGAACACAGATACGCAGTATTTT.

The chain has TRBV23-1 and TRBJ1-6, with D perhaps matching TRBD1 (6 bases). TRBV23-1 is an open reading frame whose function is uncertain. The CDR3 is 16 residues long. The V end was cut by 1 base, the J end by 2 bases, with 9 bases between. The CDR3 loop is CASSQLQGAYNSPLHF. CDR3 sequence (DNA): TGCGCCAGCAGTCAATTACAGGGCGCCTATAATTCACCCCTCCACTTT.

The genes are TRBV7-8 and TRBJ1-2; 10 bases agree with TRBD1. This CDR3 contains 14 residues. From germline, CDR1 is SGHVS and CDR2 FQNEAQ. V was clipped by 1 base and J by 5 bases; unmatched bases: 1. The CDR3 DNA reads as TGTGCCAGCAGCTTAGGGACAGGGGGTTATGGCTACACCTTC. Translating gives CASSLGTGGYGYTF.

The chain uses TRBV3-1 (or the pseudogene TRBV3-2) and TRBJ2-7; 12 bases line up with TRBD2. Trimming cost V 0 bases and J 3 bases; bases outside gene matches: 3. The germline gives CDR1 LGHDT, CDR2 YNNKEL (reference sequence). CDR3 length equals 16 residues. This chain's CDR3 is CASSQDPTSGGYEQYF. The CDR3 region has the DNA TGTGCCAGCAGCCAAGACCCGACTAGCGGGGGCTACGAGCAGTACTTC.

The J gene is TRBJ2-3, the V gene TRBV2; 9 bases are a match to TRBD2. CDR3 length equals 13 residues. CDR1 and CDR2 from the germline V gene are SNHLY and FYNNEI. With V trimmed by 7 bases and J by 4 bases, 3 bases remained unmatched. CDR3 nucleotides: TGTGCCAGCAAGACTAGCGGTCCAGATACGCAGTATTTT. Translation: CASKTSGPDTQYF.

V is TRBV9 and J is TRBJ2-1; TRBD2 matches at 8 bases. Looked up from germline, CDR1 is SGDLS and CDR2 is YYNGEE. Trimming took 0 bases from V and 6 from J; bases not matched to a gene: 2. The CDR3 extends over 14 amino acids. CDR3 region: CASSVDLAGNEQFF. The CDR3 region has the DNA TGTGCCAGCAGCGTAGACCTAGCGGGCAATGAGCAGTTCTTC.

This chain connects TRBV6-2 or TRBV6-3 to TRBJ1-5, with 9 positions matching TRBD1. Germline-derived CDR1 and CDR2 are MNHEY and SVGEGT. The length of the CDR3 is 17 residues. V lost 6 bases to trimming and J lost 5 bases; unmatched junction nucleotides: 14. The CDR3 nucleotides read TGTGCCAGCAGCCGGACAGGGGTCACAACTTATCATCAGCCCCAGCATTTT. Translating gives CASSRTGVTTYHQPQHF.

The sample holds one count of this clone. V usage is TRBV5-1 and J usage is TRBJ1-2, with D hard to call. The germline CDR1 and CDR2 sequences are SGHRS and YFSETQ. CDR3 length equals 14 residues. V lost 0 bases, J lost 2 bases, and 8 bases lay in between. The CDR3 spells CASSLASGNYGYTF. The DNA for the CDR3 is TGCGCCAGCAGCTTGGCCTCGGGGAACTATGGCTACACCTTC.

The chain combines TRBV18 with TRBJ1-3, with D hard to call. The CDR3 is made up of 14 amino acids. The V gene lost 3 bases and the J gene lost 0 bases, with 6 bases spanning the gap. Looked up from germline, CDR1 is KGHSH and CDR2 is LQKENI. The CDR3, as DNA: TGTGCCAGCTCACCGGGGAGCTCTGGAAACACCATATATTTT. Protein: CASSPGSSGNTIYF.

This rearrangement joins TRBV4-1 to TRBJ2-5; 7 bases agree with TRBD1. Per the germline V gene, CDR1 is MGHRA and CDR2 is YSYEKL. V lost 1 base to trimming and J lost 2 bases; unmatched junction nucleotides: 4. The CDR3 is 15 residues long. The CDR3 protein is CASSQVGRGQETQYF. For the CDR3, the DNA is TGCGCCAGCAGCCAAGTAGGCAGGGGGCAAGAGACCCAGTACTTC.

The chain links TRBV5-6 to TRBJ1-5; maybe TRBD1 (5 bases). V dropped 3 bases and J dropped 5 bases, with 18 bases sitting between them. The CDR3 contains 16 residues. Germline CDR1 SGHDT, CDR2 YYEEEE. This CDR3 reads CASSSMGGTSDQPQHF. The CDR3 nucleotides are TGTGCCAGCAGCTCCATGGGGGGTACATCGGATCAGCCCCAGCATTTT. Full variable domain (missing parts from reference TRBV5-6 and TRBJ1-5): DAGVTQSPTHLIKTRGQQVTLRCSPKSGHDTVSWYQQALGQGPQFIFQYYEEEERQRGNFPDRFSGHQFPNYSSELNVNALLLGDSALYLCASSSMGGTSDQPQHFGDGTRLSIL.

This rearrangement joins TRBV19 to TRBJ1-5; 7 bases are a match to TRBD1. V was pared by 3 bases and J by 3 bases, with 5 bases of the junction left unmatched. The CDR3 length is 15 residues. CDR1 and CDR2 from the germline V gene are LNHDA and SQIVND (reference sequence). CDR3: CASSIVGQNNQPQHF. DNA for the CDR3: TGTGCCAGTAGTATCGTGGGACAGAACAATCAGCCCCAGCATTTT.

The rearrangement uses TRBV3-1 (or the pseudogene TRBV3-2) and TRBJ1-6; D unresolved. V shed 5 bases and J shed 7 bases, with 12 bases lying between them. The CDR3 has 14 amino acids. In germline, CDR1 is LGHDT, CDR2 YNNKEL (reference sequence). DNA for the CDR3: TGTGCCAGCAGCTACAATCGTTGGAATTCACCCCTCCACTTT. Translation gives CASSYNRWNSPLHF.

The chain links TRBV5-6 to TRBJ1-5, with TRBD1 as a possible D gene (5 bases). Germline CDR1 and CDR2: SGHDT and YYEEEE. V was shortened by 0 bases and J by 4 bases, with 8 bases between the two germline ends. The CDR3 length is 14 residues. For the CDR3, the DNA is TGTGCCAGCAGCTTGGGGACAAAAAATCAGCCCCAGCATTTT. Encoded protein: CASSLGTKNQPQHF.

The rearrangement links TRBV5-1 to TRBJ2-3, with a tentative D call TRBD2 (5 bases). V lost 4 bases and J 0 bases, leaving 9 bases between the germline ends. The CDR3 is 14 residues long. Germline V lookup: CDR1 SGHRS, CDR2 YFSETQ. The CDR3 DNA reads TGCGCCAGCAGCCGCTGGGAGAGCACAGATACGCAGTATTTT. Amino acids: CASSRWESTDTQYF.

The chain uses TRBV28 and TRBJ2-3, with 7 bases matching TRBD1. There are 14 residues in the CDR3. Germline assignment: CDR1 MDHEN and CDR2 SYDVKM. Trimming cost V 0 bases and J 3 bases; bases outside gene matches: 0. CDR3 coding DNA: TGTGCCAGCAGTTTATGGGACAGGACAGATACGCAGTATTTT. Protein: CASSLWDRTDTQYF.

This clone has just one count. CDR3 in amino acids: CSASGLAGREETQYF. The DNA for the CDR3 is TGCAGTGCTAGTGGTTTGGCAGGCCGAGAAGAGACCCAGTACTTC. This sequence joins TRBV20-1 and TRBJ2-5; D remains ambiguous. There are 15 residues in the CDR3. Trimming stripped 3 bases from V and 3 bases from J, with 17 bases between. CDR1 is DFQATT and CDR2 is SNEGSKA in the germline V gene (reference sequence).

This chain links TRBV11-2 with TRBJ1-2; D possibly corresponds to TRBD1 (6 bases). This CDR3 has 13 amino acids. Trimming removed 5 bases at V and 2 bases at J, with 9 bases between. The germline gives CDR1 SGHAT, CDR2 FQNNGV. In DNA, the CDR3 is TGTGCCAGCAGCCCCGGACAGAACTATGGCTACACCTTC. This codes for CASSPGQNYGYTF.

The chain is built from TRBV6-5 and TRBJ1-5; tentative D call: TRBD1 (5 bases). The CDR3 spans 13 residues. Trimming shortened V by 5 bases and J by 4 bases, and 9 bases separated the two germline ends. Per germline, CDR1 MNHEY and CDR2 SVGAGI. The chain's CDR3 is CASSRQQNQPQHF. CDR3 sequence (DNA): TGTGCCAGCAGTCGACAGCAGAATCAGCCCCAGCATTTT.

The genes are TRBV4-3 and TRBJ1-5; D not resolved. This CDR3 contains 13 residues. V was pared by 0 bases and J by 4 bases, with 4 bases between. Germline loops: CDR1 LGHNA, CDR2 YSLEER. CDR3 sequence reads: CASSQDRNQPQHF. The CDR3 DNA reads TGCGCCAGCAGCCAAGATCGGAATCAGCCCCAGCATTTT.

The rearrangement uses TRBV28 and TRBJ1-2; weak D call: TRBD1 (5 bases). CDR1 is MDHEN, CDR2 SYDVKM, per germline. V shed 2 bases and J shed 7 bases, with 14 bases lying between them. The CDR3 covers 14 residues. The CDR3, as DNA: TGTGCCAGCAGTTTACTAGACAGTATAGCTGGCTACACCTTC. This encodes CASSLLDSIAGYTF.

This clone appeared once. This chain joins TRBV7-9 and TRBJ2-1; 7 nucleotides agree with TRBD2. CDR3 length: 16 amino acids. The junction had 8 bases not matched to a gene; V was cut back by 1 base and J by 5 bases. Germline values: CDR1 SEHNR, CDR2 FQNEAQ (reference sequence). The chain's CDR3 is CASSLGSGGRDNEQFF. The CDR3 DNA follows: TGTGCCAGCAGCTTAGGCTCGGGAGGACGAGACAATGAGCAGTTCTTC.

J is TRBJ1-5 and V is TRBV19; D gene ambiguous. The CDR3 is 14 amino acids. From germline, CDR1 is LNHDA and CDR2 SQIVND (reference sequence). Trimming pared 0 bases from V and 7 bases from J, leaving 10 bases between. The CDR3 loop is CASSIEGRLQPQHF. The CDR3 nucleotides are TGTGCCAGTAGTATAGAGGGCAGGCTACAGCCCCAGCATTTT.

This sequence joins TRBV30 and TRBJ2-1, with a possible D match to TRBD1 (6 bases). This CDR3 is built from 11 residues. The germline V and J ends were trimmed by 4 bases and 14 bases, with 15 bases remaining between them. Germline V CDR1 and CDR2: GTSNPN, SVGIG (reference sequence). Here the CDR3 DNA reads TGTGCCTGGAAAAAATCAGGGGCCGAGTTCTTC. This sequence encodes CAWKKSGAEFF. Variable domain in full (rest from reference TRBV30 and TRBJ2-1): SQTIHQWPATLVQPVGSPLSLECTVEGTSNPNLYWYRQAAGRGLQLLFYSVGIGQISSEVPQNLSASRPQDRQFILSSKKLLLSDSGFYLCAWKKSGAEFFGPGTRLTVL.

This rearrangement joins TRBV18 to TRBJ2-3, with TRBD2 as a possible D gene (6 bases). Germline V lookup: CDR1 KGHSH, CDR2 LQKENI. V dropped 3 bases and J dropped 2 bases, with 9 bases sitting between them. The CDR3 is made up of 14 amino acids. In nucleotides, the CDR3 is TGTGCCAGCTCACCTGGGACTCACACAGATACGCAGTATTTT. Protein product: CASSPGTHTDTQYF.

The CDR3 protein is CASSQYGGGCTEAFF. The DNA for the CDR3 is TGCGCCAGCAGTCAATATGGCGGAGGTTGCACTGAAGCTTTCTTT. The chain employs TRBV23-1 and TRBJ1-1; D gene uncertain. TRBV23-1 is classed as an ORF, of uncertain function. This CDR3 spans 15 amino acids. V lost 1 base to trimming and J lost 4 bases, with 13 bases between them.

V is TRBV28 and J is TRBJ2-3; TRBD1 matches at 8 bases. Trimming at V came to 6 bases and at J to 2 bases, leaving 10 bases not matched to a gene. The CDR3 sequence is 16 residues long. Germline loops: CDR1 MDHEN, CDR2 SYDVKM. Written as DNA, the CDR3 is TGTGCCAGCAGCCACCAACAGGGGGTAGACACAGATACGCAGTATTTT. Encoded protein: CASSHQQGVDTDTQYF.

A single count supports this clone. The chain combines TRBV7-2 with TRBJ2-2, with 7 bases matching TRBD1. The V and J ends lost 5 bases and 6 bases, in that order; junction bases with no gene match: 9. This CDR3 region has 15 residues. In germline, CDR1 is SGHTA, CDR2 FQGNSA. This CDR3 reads CASSRPPTGPGELFF. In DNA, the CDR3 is TGTGCCAGCAGCCGGCCGCCGACAGGGCCCGGGGAGCTGTTTTTT.